This T cell receptor (beta chain) was sequenced during a study of T and B cells in COVID-19 patients. This clonotype has just a few counts. This CDR3 comprises 15 residues. Trimming took off 1 base at V and 6 bases at J, with 12 bases between the two ends. Per germline, CDR1 MNHEY and CDR2 SVGAGI. TRB rearrangements were amplified by multiplex PCR with BIOMED2 TRB-A/B primers. TCRdb analysed the multiplex PCR reads with MiXCR anew, one entry per CDR3 protein. The sample holds over 6,000 distinct CDR3 sequences; 33% are singletons and the top ten take around three fifths. From blood, about 250-500 ng of genomic DNA served as TRB template.

The origin of this receptor is a human donor with active COVID-19. The gene calls are TRBV6-5 and TRBJ2-2, with D tentatively TRBD1 (5 bases). The source material was blood. The CDR3 spells CASSYYQGRAGELFF. The CDR3 bases are TGTGCCAGCAGTTACTACCAGGGTCGGGCCGGGGAGCTGTTTTTT.